The rows below give T cell receptor beta chains drawn from one sample of a study of blood T cell repertoires in COVID-19. The protocol was immunoSEQ multiplex PCR, while the TCRdb copy is restricted to in-frame clones and leaves out a portion. The table records some 300,000 clones, more than 75% of them present only once. The sequenced sample consisted of PBMCs or T cells enriched from blood (not recorded which). The receptor source for this set is a woman aged 60-75 years in a cohort exposed to, infected with or recovered from COVID-19 (not recorded which). Each CDR3 is given with its conserved first and last residue. The order of the fields is V gene, CDR3 protein.

V: TRBV3-1/TRBV3-2
CDR3: CASSQGSLAGGQEETQYF

V: TRBV27
CDR3: CASSTGTGSYEQYF

V: TRBV4-2
CDR3: CASSQDPSGRFIESGANVLTF

V: TRBV19
CDR3: CASSIRTSGNNEQFF

V: TRBV12-5
CDR3: CASGPWTSGYEQYF

V: TRBV19
CDR3: CASSVRDYSYEQYF

V: TRBV19
CDR3: CASSISWGPFTDTQYF

V: TRBV14
CDR3: CASSPLTGLAGDNEQFF

V: TRBV28
CDR3: CASSSPLTGWYEQYF

V: TRBV10-3
CDR3: CAISATGASYGYTF

V: TRBV21-1
CDR3: CASITRDRSTDTQYF

V: TRBV18
CDR3: CASSPPRKRGTEAFF

V: TRBV7-9
CDR3: CASSRSDRGTSSPLHF

V: TRBV28
CDR3: CASSAVSTGGSQPQHF

V: TRBV5-1
CDR3: CASSFNRLAGDSYNEQFF

V: TRBV24-1
CDR3: CATSSLGGRETQYF